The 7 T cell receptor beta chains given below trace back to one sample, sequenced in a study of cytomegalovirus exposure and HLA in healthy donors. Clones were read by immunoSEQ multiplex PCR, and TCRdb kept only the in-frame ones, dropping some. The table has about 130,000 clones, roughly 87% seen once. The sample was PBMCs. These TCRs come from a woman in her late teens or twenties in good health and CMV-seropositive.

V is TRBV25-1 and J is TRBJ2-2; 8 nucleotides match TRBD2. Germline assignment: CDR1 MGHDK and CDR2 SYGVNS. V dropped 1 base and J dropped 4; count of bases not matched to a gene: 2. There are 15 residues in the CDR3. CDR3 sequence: CASSESGTSTGELFF. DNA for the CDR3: TGTGCCAGCAGTGAATCCGGGACTAGCACCGGGGAGCTGTTTTTT.

CDR3 sequence: CASGPGQGGYEQFF. The CDR3 DNA follows: TGCGCCAGCGGACCAGGACAGGGGGGTTATGAGCAGTTCTTC. The chain uses TRBV5-1 and TRBJ2-1, with 10 bases that match TRBD1. Per germline, CDR1 SGHRS and CDR2 YFSETQ. V shed 7 bases and J 8 bases; nucleotides not matched to a gene: 9. This CDR3 comprises 14 residues.

The CDR3 nucleotides read TGTGCCATCACAAGGACAGGGGAGTCACAGGAGCAGTTCTTC. This translates into CAITRTGESQEQFF. The chain has TRBV10-3 and TRBJ2-1; TRBD1 aligns across 9 bases. Germline CDR1 is ENHRY and CDR2 is SYGVKD. Losses at the gene ends were 7 bases for V and 10 bases for J; bases not matched to a gene: 11. CDR3 length: 14 amino acids.

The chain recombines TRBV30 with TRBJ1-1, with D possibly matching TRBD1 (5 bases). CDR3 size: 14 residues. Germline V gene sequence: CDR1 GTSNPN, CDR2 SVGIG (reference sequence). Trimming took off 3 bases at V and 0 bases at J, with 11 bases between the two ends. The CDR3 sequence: CAWRLGGMNTEAFF. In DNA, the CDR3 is TGTGCCTGGAGGTTGGGGGGGATGAACACTGAAGCTTTCTTT.

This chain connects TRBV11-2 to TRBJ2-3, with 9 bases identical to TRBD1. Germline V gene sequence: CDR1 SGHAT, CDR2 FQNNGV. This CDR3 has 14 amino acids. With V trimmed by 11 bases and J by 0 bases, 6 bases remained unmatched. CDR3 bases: TGTGCCTCCGGGACAGGGTATAGCACAGATACGCAGTATTTT. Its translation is CASGTGYSTDTQYF.

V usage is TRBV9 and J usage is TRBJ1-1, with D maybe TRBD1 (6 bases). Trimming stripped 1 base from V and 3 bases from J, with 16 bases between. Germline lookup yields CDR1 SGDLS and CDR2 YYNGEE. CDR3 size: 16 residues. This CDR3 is CASSVRPGGGHTEAFF. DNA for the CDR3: TGTGCCAGCAGCGTAAGGCCCGGGGGGGGCCACACTGAAGCTTTCTTT.

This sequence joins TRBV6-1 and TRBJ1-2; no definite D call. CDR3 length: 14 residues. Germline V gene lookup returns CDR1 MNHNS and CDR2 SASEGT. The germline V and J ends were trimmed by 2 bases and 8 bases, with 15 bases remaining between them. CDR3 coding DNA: TGTGCCAGCAGTGAAATGGGAGTGGCGGGGGGCTACACCTTC. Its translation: CASSEMGVAGGYTF.